These 5 T cell receptor beta chains originate from one sample sequenced in a study of technical replicates of blood from four donors. Assay used: immunoSEQ multiplex PCR; TCRdb lists only in-frame clones, some missing. The sample records over 85,000 clones, approximately 96% being singletons. The sequenced material came from T cells isolated from PBMCs. All receptors derive from a human donor in good health.

This clone has a single count. The chain links TRBV29-1 to TRBJ1-1; D uncertain. The CDR3 length is 12 residues. Germline V gene sequence: CDR1 SQVTM, CDR2 ANQGSEA. Trimming cost V 3 bases and J 3 bases, with 8 bases left between them. The CDR3 spells CSVEGSDTEAFF. The DNA of the CDR3 is TGCAGCGTTGAGGGCAGTGACACTGAAGCTTTCTTT.

The V and J genes are TRBV21-1 and TRBJ2-7; TRBD1, the table's D call, lacks a check against the DNA. TRBV21-1 counts as a pseudogene. This CDR3 region has 17 residues. CDR3 DNA: TGTGCCAGCAGCAAATCGCAGGGAATTATAGTTCCCTACGAGCAGTACTTC. It translates to CASSKSQGIIVPYEQYF.

The V gene is TRBV9, the J gene TRBJ1-2; D call uncertain. Germline CDR1 SGDLS, CDR2 YYNGEE. Trimming pared 2 bases from V and 3 bases from J, leaving 5 bases between. The CDR3 covers 12 residues. The CDR3 spells CASSVTDYGYTF. CDR3 DNA: TGTGCCAGCAGCGTTACGGACTATGGCTACACCTTC. The full variable domain, rest sourced from reference TRBV9 and TRBJ1-2, is DSGVTQTPKHLITATGQRVTLRCSPRSGDLSVYWYQQSLDQGLQFLIQYYNGEERAKGNILERFSAQQFPDLHSELNLSSLELGDSALYFCASSVTDYGYTFGSGTRLTVV.

This clone was counted once. A junction end diverges from the germline sequence, so it may reflect a read error. The V call is TRBV2, the J call TRBJ2-1; 10 bases align to TRBD2. Germline loops: CDR1 SNHLY, CDR2 FYNNEI. The CDR3 contains 15 residues. The CDR3 here is CASREAGGPFDEQFF. The CDR3 DNA sequence: TGTGCCAGCAGAGAAGCGGGAGGGCCCTTCGATGAGCAGTTCTTC.

CDR3 loop: CASSFDPGSYEQYF. In DNA, the CDR3 is TGTGCCAGCAGTTTTGACCCAGGCTCCTACGAGCAGTACTTC. V is TRBV7-2 and J is TRBJ2-7, with D uncertain. The CDR3 is made up of 14 amino acids. The germline gives CDR1 SGHTA, CDR2 FQGNSA. V shed 6 bases and J shed 0 bases, with 12 bases lying between them.